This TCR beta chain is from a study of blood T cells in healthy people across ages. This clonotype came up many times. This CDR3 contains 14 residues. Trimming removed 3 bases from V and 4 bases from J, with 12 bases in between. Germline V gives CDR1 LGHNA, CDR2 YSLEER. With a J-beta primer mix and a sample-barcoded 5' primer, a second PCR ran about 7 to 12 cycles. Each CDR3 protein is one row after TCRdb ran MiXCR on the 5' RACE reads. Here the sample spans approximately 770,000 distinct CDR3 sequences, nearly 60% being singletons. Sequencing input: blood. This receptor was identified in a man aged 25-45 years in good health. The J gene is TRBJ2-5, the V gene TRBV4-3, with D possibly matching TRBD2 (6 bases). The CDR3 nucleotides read TGCGCCAGCAGCCAGGAGGGGTACGGAGAGACCCAGTACTTC. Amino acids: CASSQEGYGETQYF.